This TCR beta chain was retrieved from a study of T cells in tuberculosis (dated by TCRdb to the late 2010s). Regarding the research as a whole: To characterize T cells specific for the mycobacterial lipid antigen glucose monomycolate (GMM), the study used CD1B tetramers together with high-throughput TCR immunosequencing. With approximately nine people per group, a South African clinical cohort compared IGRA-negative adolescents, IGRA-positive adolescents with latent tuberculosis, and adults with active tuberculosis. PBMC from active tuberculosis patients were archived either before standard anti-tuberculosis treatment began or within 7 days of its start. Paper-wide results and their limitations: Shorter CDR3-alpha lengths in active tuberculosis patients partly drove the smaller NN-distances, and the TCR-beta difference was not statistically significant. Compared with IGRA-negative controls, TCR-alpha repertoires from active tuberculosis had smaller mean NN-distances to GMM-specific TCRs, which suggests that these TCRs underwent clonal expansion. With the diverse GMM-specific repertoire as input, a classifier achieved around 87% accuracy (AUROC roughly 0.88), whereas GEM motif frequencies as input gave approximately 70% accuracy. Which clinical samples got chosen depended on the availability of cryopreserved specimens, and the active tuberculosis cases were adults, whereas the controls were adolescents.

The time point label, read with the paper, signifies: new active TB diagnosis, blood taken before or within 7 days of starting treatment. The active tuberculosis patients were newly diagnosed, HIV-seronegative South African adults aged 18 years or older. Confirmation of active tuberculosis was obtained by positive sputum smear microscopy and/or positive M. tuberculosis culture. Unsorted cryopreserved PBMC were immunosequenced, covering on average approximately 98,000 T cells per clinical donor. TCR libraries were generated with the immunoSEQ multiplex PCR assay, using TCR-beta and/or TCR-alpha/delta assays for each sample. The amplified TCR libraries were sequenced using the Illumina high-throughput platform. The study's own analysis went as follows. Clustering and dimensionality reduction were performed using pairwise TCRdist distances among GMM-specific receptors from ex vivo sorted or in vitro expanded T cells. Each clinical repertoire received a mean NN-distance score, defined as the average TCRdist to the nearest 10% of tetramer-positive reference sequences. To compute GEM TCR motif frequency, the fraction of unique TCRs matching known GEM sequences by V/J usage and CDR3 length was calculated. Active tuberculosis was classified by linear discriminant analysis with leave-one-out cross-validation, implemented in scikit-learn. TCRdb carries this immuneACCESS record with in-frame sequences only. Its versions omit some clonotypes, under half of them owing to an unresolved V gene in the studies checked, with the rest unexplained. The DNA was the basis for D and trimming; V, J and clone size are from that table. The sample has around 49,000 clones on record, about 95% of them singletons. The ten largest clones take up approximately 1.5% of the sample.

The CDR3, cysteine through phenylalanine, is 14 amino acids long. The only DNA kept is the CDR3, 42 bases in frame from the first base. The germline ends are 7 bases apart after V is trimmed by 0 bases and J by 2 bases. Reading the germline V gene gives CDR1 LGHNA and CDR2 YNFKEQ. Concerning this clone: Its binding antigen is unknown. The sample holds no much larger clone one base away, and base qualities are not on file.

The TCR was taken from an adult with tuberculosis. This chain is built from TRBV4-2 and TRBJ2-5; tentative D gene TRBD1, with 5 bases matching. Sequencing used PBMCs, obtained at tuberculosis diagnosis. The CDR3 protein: CASSQDRGQETQYF. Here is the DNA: TGTGCCAGCAGCCAAGATAGGGGTCAAGAGACCCAGTACTTC.